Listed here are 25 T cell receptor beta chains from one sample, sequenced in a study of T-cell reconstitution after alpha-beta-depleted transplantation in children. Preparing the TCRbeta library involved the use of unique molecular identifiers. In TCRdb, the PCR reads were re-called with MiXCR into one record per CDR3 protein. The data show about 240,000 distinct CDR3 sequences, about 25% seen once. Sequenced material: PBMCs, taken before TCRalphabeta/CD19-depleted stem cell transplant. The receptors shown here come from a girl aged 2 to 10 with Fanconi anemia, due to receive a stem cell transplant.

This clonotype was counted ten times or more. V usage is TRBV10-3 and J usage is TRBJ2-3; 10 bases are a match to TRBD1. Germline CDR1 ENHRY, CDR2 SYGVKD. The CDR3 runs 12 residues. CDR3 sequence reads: CATGTGADTQYF. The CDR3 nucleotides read TGTGCTACCGGGACAGGGGCAGATACGCAGTATTTT.

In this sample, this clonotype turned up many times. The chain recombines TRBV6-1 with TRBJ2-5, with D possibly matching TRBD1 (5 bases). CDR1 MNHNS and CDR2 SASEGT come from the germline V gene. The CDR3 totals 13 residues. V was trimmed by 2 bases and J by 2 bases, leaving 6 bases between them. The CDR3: CASSEQGQETQYF. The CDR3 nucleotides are TGTGCCAGCAGTGAACAGGGACAAGAGACCCAGTACTTC.

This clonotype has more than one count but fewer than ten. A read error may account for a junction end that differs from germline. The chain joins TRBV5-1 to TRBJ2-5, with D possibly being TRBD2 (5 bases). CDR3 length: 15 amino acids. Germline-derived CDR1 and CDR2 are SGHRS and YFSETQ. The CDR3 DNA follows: TGCGCCAGCAGTCACCGAGGGCCTTCTCAGGAGATCCAGTACTTC. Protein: CASSHRGPSQEIQYF.

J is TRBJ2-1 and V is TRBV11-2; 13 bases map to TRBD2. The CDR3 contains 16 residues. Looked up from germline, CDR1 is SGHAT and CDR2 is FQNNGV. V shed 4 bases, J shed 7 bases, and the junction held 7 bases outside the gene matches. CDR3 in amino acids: CASSSGTSGIGNEQFF. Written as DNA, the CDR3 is TGTGCCAGCAGCTCCGGGACTAGCGGGATTGGGAATGAGCAGTTCTTC.

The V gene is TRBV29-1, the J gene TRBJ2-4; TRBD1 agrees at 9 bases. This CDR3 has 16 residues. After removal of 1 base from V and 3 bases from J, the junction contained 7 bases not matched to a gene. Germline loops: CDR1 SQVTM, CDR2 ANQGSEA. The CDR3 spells CSVEGWTGESKNIQYF. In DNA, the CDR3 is TGCAGCGTTGAAGGTTGGACAGGGGAGAGCAAAAACATTCAGTACTTC.

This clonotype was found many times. CDR3 protein: CSASRTGDGSYNSPLHF. The CDR3 DNA follows: TGCAGTGCTAGTAGAACAGGGGACGGCTCCTATAATTCACCCCTCCACTTT. The chain uses TRBV20-1 and TRBJ1-6; 7 bases agree with TRBD1. The CDR3 length is 17 residues. The trim removed 3 bases at V and 0 bases at J, leaving 8 bases unmatched. Germline CDR1 reads DFQATT; CDR2 reads SNEGSKA (reference sequence).

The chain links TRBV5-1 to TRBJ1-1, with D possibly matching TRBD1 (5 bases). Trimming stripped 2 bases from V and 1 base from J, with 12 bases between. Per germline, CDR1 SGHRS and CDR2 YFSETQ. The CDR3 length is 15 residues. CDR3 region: CASSFNTGGNTEAFF. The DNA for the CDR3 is TGCGCCAGCAGCTTTAACACAGGAGGGAACACTGAAGCTTTCTTT.

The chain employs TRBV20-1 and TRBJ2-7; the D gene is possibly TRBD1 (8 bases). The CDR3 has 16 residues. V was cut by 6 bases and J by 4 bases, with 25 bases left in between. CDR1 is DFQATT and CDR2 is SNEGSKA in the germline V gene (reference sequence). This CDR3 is CSARSGGQVFLYEQYF. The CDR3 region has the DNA TGCAGTGCGCGGTCGGGGGGACAGGTTTTTTTGTACGAGCAGTACTTC.

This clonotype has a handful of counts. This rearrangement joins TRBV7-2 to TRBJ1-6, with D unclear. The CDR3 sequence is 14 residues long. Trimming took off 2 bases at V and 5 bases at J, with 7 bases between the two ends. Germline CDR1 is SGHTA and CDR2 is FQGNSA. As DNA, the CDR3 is TGTGCCAGCAGCTTAAGGCAGAATAATTCACCCCTCCACTTT. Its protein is CASSLRQNNSPLHF.

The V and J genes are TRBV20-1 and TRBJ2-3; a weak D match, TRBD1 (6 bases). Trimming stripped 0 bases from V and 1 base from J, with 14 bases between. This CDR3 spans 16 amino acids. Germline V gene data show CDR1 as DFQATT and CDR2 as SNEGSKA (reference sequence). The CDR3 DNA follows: TGCAGTGCTAGAGACGACAGGAAAGGGCGCACAGATACGCAGTATTTT. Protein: CSARDDRKGRTDTQYF.

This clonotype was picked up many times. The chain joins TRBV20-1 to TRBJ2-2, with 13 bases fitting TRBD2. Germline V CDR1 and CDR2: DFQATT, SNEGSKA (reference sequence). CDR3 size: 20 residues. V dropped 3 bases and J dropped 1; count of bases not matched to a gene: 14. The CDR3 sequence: CSARSTSGGVNLQNTGELFF. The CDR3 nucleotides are TGCAGTGCTAGGTCTACTAGCGGGGGGGTAAACCTACAGAACACCGGGGAGCTGTTTTTT.

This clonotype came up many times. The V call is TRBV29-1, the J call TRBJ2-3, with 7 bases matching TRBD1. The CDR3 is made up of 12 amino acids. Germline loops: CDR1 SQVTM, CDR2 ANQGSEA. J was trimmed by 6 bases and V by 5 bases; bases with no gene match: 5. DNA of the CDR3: TGCAGCGTTACCCGGGACAGTGATACGCAGTATTTT. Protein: CSVTRDSDTQYF.

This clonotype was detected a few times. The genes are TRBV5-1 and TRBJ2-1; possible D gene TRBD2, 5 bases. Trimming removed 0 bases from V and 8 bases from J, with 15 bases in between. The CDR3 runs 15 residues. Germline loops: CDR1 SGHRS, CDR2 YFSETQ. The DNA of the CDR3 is TGCGCCAGCAGCTTGGATCTCCGGGGAAGCGATGAGCAGTTCTTC. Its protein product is CASSLDLRGSDEQFF.

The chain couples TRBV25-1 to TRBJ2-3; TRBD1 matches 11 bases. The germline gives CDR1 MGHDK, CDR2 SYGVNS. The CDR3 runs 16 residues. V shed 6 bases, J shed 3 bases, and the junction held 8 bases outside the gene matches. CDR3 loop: CASRGPRDRGTDTQYF. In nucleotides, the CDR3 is TGTGCCAGCAGGGGGCCTAGGGACAGGGGGACAGATACGCAGTATTTT.

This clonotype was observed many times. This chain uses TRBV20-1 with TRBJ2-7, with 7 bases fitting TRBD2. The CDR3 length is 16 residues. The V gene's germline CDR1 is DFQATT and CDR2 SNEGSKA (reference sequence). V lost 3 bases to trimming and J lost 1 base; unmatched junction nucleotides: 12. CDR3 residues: CSASPPSLARSYEQYF. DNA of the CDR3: TGCAGTGCTAGTCCCCCCTCACTAGCGCGGTCCTACGAGCAGTACTTC.

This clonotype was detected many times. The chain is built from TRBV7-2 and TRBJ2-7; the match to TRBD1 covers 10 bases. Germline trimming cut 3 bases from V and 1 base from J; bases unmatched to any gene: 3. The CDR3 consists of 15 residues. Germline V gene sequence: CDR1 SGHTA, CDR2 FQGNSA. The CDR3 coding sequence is TGTGCCAGCAGCTTGGGACAGGGGAGGTCCTACGAGCAGTACTTC. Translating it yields CASSLGQGRSYEQYF.

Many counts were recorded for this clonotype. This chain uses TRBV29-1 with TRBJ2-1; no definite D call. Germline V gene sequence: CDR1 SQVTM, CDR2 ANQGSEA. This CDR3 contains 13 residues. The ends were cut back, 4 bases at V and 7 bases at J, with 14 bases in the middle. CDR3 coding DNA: TGCAGCGTTGTCGATAATCGGCAGAATGAGCAGTTCTTC. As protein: CSVVDNRQNEQFF.

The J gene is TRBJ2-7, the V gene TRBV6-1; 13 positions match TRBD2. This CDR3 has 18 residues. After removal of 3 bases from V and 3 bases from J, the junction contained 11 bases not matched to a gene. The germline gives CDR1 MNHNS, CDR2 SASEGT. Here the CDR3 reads CASSDRTSGSRIYYEQYF. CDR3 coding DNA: TGTGCCAGCAGTGACCGGACTAGCGGGAGCCGGATTTACTACGAGCAGTACTTC.

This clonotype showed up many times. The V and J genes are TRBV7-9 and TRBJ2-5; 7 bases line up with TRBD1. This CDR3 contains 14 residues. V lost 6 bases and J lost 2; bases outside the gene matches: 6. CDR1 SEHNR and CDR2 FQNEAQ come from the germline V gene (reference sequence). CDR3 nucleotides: TGTGCCAGCAGATACCGGGACAGTCAAGAGACCCAGTACTTC. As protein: CASRYRDSQETQYF.

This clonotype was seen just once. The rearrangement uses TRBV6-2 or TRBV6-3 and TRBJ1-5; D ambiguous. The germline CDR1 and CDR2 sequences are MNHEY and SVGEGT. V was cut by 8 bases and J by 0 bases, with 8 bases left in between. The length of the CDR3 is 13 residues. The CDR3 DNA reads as TGTGCCAGCGGGCGTATTAGCAATCAGCCCCAGCATTTT. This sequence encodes CASGRISNQPQHF.

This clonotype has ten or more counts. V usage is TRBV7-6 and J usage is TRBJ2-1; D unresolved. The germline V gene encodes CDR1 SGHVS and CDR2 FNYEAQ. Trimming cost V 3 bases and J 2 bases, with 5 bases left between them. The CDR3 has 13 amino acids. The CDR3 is CASSFSPYNEQFF. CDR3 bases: TGTGCCAGCAGCTTCAGTCCCTACAATGAGCAGTTCTTC.

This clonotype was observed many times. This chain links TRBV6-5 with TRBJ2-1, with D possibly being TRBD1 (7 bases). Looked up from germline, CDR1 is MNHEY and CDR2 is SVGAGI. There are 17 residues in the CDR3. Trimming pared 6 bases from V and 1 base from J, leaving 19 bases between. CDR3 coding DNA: TGTGCCAGCAGCGGAGGGACAGCCAAAGGGTCCTACAATGAGCAGTTCTTC. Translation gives CASSGGTAKGSYNEQFF.

DNA for the CDR3: TGTGCCAGCAGCTTAGAGTGGCGAGGGCTTAGCTCCTACAATGAGCAGTTCTTC. It is translated as CASSLEWRGLSSYNEQFF. The V call is TRBV11-2, the J call TRBJ2-1, with D possibly matching TRBD2 (5 bases). CDR1 and CDR2 from the germline V gene are SGHAT and FQNNGV. V gave up 0 bases and J gave up 0 bases, with 15 bases separating them. This CDR3 region has 18 residues.

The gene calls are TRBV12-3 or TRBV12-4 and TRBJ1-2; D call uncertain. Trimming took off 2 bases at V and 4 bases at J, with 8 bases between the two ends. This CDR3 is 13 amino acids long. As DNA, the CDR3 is TGTGCCAGCAGTTTATCTTTGGTCTATGGCTACACCTTC. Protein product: CASSLSLVYGYTF.

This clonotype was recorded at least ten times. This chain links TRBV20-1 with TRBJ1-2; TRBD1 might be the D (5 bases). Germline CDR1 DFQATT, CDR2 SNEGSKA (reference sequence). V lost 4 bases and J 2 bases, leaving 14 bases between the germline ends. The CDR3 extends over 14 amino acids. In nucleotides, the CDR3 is TGCAGTGCTAAGGGGCAGGTTGACAACTATGGCTACACCTTC. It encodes CSAKGQVDNYGYTF.